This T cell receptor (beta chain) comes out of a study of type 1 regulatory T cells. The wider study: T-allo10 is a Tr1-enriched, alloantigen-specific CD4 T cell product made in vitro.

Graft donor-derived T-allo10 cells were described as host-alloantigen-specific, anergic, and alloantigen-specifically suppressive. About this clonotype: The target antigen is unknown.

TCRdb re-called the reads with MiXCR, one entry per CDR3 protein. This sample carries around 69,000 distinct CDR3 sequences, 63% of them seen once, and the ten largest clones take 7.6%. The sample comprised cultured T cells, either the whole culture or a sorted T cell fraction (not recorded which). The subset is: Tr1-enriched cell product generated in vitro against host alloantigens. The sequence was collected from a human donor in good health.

In DNA form, the CDR3 reads TGCAGTGCTAGCCCTAGTTTGGGCACAGATACGCAGTATTTT. This gives the protein CSASPSLGTDTQYF. The V and J genes are TRBV20-1 and TRBJ2-3; D gene uncertain. Between the trimmed V and J ends, which lost 3 bases and 1 base, there was a span of 11 bases. CDR1 and CDR2 from the germline V gene are DFQATT and SNEGSKA (reference sequence). The CDR3 has 14 residues.